This record looks at one TCR beta chain sequence and its context. Its antigen is as yet unknown. The template for TCR beta VDJ and CDR3 sequence profiling was genomic DNA. TCRdb recomputed calls from the reads with MiXCR, one row per CDR3 protein. The table includes about 160,000 distinct CDR3 sequences, around 45% detected once. The data were obtained in a study of CD8+CD57+ T cells in acquired aplastic anemia. About the research overall: CD4+ reads averaged about 10.8 million in healthy donors. General observations from the study: Both patients and controls carried the same twenty-nine CD8+ CDR3 sequences.

Germline V CDR1 and CDR2: SGHTA, FQGTGA. The CDR3 has 10 amino acids. V lost 2 bases to trimming and J lost 15 bases, with 8 bases between them. The gene calls are TRBV7-3 and TRBJ1-5; D uncertain. The origin of this receptor is a human donor in good health. The specimen sequenced was sorted CD4+, CD8+, or CD8+CD57+ T cells (not recorded which) from PBMCs. The chain's CDR3 is CASSLLSRHF. CDR3 nucleotide sequence: TGTGCCAGCAGCTTATTGTCCCGGCATTTT.